Below, 5 T cell receptor beta chains from the same sample are listed, as sequenced in a study of response to subunit inactivated influenza vaccine. From the RT-PCR reads, TCRdb called clonotypes with MiXCR, one entry per CDR3 protein. The sample has about 540,000 distinct CDR3 sequences; approximately 24% are singletons. These same records also appear under a second study, on T cells expressing NK-cell markers. That source reports: As the method of synthesis, 5'RACE template switching with UMIs yielded TCR beta cDNA.

The sequences come from CD4+ T cells sorted from PBMCs, collected 11 to 12 days after vaccination. Receptors originate from a man between 45 and 60 years old who received an inactivated influenza vaccine.

This clonotype was detected only once. Without the conserved terminal phenylalanine or tryptophan, this CDR3 likely stems from a read error. The genes are TRBV28 and TRBJ2-7, with D possibly TRBD1 on 6 matching bases. Germline V CDR1 and CDR2: MDHEN, SYDVKM. This CDR3 has 12 residues. Trimming took off 7 bases at V and 4 bases at J, with 11 bases between the two ends. CDR3 sequence: CASKTGKYEQYL. DNA of the CDR3: TGTGCCAGCAAAACAGGGAAATACGAGCAGTACTTA.

This clonotype was observed many times. J is TRBJ2-7 and V is TRBV20-1; 10 bases are a match to TRBD2. V was pared by 4 bases and J by 4 bases, with 16 bases of the junction left unmatched. There are 17 residues in the CDR3. Germline CDR1 and CDR2: DFQATT and SNEGSKA (reference sequence). CDR3 nucleotide sequence: TGCAGTGCTATTCCAAGGTCCCCTAGCGGGAGTCAATACGAGCAGTACTTC. Translation gives CSAIPRSPSGSQYEQYF.

The chain uses TRBV15 and TRBJ2-2; D remains unclear. This CDR3 comprises 16 residues. The V gene lost 0 bases and the J gene lost 1 base, with 9 bases spanning the gap. Germline values: CDR1 LNHNV, CDR2 YYDKDF (reference sequence). CDR3 nucleotides: TGTGCCACCAGCAGAGACCGATCCCGGAACACCGGGGAGCTGTTTTTT. Amino acids: CATSRDRSRNTGELFF.

This sequence joins TRBV7-9 and TRBJ2-2; D is unresolved. Trimming pared 4 bases from V and 4 bases from J, leaving 10 bases between. Germline loops: CDR1 SEHNR, CDR2 FQNEAQ (reference sequence). The CDR3 has 14 residues. The CDR3 reads CASSSSWSTGELFF. In nucleotides, the CDR3 is TGTGCCAGCAGCTCCTCGTGGTCCACCGGGGAGCTGTTTTTT.

This clonotype was seen repeatedly, ten times or more. The chain uses TRBV7-2 and TRBJ2-7, with TRBD2 matching 12 bases. Trimming removed 0 bases from V and 4 bases from J; junction bases left unmatched: 10. Germline CDR1 and CDR2: SGHTA and FQGNSA. This CDR3 comprises 18 residues. The CDR3 DNA sequence: TGTGCCAGCAGCTTAGCGACTAGCGGGGGCCCTCCCATATACGAGCAGTACTTC. It codes for CASSLATSGGPPIYEQYF.